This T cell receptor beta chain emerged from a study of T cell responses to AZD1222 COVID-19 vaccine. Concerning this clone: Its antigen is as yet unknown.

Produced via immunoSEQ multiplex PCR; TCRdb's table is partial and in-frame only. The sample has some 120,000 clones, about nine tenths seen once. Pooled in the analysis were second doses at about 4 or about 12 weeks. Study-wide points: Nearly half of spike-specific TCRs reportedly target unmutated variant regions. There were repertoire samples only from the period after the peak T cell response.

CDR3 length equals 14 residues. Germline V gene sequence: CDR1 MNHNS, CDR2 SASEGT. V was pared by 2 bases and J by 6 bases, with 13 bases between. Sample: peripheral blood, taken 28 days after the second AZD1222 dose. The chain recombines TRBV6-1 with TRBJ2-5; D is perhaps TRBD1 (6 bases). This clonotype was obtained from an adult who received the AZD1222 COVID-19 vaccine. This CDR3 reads CASSESRGAKTQYF. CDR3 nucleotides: TGTGCCAGCAGTGAATCCAGGGGCGCGAAGACCCAGTACTTC.